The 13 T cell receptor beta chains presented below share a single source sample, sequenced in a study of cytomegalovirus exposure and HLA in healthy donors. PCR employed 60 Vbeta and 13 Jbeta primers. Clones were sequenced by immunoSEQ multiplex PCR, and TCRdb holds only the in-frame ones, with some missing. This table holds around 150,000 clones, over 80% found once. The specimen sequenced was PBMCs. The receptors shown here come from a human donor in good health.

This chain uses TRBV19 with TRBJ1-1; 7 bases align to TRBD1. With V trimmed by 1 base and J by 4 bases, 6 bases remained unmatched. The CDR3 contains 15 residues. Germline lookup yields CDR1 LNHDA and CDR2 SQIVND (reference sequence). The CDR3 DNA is TGTGCCAGTAGTATAGTGACAGGGTCGAGCACTGAAGCTTTCTTT. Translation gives CASSIVTGSSTEAFF.

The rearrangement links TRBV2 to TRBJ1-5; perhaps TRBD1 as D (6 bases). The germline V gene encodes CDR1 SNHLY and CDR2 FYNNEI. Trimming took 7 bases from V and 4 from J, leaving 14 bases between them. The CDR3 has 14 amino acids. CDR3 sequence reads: CASNVQGGNQPQHF. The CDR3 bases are TGTGCCAGCAACGTACAGGGAGGGAATCAGCCCCAGCATTTT.

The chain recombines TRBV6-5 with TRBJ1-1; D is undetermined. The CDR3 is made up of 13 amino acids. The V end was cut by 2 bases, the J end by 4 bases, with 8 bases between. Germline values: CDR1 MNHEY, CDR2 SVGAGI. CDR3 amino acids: CASSYAGSTEAFF. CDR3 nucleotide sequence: TGTGCCAGCAGTTACGCAGGAAGCACTGAAGCTTTCTTT.

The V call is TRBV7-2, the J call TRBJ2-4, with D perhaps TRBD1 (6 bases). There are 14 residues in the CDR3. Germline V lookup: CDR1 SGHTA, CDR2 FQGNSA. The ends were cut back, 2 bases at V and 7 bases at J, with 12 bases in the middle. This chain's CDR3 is CASSLFPGANIQYF. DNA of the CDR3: TGTGCCAGCAGCTTATTTCCAGGGGCTAACATTCAGTACTTC.

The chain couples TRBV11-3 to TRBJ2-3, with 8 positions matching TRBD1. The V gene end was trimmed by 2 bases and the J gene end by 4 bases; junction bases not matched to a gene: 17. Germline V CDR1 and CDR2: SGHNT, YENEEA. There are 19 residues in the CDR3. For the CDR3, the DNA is TGTGCCAGCAGCTTACGGGTACTCAGGGGGCTCAGGATAGCAGATACGCAGTATTTT. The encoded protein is CASSLRVLRGLRIADTQYF.

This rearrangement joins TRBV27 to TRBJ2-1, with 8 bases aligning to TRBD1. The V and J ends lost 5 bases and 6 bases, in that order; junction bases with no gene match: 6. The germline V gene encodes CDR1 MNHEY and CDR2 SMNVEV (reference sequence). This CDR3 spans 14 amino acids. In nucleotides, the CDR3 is TGTGCCAGCAGTCCCAGGACAGGGCGCAATGAGCAGTTCTTC. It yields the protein CASSPRTGRNEQFF.

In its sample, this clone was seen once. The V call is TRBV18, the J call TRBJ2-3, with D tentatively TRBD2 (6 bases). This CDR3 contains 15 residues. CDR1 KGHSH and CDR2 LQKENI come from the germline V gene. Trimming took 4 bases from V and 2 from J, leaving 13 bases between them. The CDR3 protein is CASSRLSGYTDTQYF. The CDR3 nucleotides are TGTGCCAGCTCACGACTTAGCGGCTACACAGATACGCAGTATTTT.

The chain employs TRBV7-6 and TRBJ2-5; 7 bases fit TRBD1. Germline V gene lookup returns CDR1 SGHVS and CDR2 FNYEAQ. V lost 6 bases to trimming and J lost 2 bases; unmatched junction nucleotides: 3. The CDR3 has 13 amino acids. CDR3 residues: CASRGQVQETQYF. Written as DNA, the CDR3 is TGTGCCAGCAGAGGACAGGTTCAAGAGACCCAGTACTTC.

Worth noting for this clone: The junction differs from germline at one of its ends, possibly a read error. The CDR3 nucleotides read TGTGCCAGCAGCCTACCGTCGGGTAGCTCCTATGAGCAGTACTTC. Translation gives CASSLPSGSSYEQYF. This chain links TRBV7-2 with TRBJ2-7; D remains ambiguous. Germline V lookup: CDR1 SGHTA, CDR2 FQGNSA. This CDR3 spans 15 amino acids.

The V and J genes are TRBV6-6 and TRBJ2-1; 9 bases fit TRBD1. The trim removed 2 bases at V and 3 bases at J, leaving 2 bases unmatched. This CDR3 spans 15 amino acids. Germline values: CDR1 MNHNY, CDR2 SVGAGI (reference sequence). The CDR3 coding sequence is TGTGCCAGCAGTTACAGGACAGGGGTCTACAATGAGCAGTTCTTC. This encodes CASSYRTGVYNEQFF.

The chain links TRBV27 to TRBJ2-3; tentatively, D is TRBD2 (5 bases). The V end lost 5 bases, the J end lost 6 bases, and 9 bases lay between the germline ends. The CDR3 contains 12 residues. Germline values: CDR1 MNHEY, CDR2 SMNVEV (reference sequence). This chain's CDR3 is CASSPTGDTQYF. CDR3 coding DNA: TGTGCCAGCAGTCCTACGGGGGATACGCAGTATTTT.

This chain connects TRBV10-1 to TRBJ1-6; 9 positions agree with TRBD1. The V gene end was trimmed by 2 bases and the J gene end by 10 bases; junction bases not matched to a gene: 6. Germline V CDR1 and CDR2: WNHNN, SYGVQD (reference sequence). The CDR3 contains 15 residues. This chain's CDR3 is CASSEGRTGVSPLHF. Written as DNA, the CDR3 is TGCGCCAGCAGTGAGGGTCGGACAGGGGTCTCACCCCTCCACTTT.

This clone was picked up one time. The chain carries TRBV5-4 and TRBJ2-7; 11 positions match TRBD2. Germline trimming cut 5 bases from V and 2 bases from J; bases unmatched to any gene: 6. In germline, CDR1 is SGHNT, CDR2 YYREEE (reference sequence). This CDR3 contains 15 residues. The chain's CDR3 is CASRFSGGAPYEQYF. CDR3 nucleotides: TGTGCCAGCAGGTTTAGCGGGGGGGCGCCCTACGAGCAGTACTTC.